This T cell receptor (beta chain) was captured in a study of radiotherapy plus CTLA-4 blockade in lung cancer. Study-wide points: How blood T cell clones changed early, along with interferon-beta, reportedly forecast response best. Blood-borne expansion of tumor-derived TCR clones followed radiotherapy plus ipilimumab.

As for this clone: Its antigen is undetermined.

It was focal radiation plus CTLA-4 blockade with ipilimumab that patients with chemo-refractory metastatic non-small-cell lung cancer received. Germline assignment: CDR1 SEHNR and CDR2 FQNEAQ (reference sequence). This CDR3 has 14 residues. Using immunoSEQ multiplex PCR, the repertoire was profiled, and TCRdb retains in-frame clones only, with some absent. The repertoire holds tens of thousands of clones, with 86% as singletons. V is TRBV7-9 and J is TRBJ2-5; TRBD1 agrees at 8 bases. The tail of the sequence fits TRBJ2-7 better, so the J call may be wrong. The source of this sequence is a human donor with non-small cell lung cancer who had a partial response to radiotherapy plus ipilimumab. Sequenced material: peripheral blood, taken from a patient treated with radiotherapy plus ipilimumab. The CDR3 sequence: CASSSPGQAYEQYF. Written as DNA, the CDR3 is TGTGCCAGCAGCTCCCCGGGACAGGCGTACGAGCAGTACTTC.